The 4 T cell receptor beta chains presented below share a single source sample, sequenced in a study of blood T cell repertoires in COVID-19. The table came from immunoSEQ multiplex PCR; TCRdb's copy has only in-frame clones and leaves some out. The sample holds approximately 230,000 clones, 87% seen once. The sample was peripheral blood. These receptors were obtained from a man younger than 35 with active or convalescent COVID-19.

The V and J genes are TRBV29-1 and TRBJ2-1; weak D call: TRBD2 (7 bases). V dropped 6 bases and J dropped 7 bases, with 22 bases sitting between them. The CDR3 runs 15 residues. Germline V gene sequence: CDR1 SQVTM, CDR2 ANQGSEA. The CDR3 region is CSVALSGGRGNEQFF. CDR3 nucleotide sequence: TGCAGCGTCGCCCTTTCCGGGGGGCGTGGGAATGAGCAGTTCTTC.

The chain couples TRBV7-6 to TRBJ1-1; D may be TRBD1 (5 bases). Germline lookup yields CDR1 SGHVS and CDR2 FNYEAQ. The CDR3 loop spans 14 amino acids. V was shortened by 1 base and J by 4 bases, with 10 bases between the two germline ends. Here the CDR3 DNA reads TGTGCCAGCAGCTTAGGGGGGGATCGCACTGAAGCTTTCTTT. The encoded protein is CASSLGGDRTEAFF. The entire variable domain, with the rest obtained from reference TRBV7-6 and TRBJ1-1, is as follows: GAGVSQSPRYKVTKRGQDVALRCDPISGHVSLYWYRQALGQGPEFLTYFNYEAQQDKSGLPNDRFSAERPEGSISTLTIQRTEQRDSAMYRCASSLGGDRTEAFFGQGTRLTVV.

CDR3 bases: TGTGCCAGCAGCTTGAGAAGGACAGGGGAGGAAAAACTGTTTTTT. It translates to CASSLRRTGEEKLFF. The chain recombines TRBV5-6 with TRBJ1-4; 9 positions agree with TRBD1. Germline CDR1 SGHDT, CDR2 YYEEEE. The CDR3 consists of 15 residues. V lost 1 base to trimming and J lost 8 bases; unmatched junction nucleotides: 6.

The chain has TRBV27 and TRBJ2-7; the D gene is possibly TRBD2 (6 bases). Germline loops: CDR1 MNHEY, CDR2 SMNVEV (reference sequence). Trimming cost V 0 bases and J 1 base, with 13 bases left between them. The CDR3 has 16 residues. The CDR3 loop is CASSLSGLGASYEQYF. The CDR3, as DNA: TGTGCCAGCAGTTTATCGGGACTCGGGGCATCCTACGAGCAGTACTTC.